This TCR beta chain was sequenced for a study of circulating CD8 cells and anti-PD-1 response in melanoma. Notes on the study in general: Subset repertoires were largely private at M1, with under 7% shared. Previously treated and treatment-naive patients were pooled together. Only baseline and M1 samples entered the published repertoire comparisons.

By sample share, this clonotype is large. Its antigen is as yet unknown. Germline assignment: CDR1 MNHEY and CDR2 SVGEGT. The V segment lost 2 bases and the J segment 2 bases; nucleotides outside the gene matches: 11. This CDR3 is built from 17 residues. Each library started from about 14 ng of total RNA using the QIAseq Immune Repertoire TCR panel. TCRdb reprocessed the reads with MiXCR, giving one entry per CDR3 protein. The sample lists 280 or so distinct CDR3 sequences; less than 14% were seen once. From live CD3+CD8+TCRalphabeta+ cells, four PD-1 and/or TIGIT subsets were sorted. The TCR comes from a human donor with melanoma. The rearrangement uses TRBV6-2 or TRBV6-3 and TRBJ2-5; TRBD2 agrees at 7 bases. This material consisted of CD8+ T cells from PBMCs, taken at baseline or after one month of anti-PD-1 therapy (not recorded which). The CDR3 coding sequence is TGTGCCAGCAGTTACGACGTTCGAGCGGGGCAACAAGAGACCCAGTACTTC. It yields the protein CASSYDVRAGQQETQYF.